These 28 T cell receptor beta chains were all obtained from the same sample, sequenced in a study of T cells in Graves' hyperthyroidism and ophthalmopathy. RNA transcripts provided the source from which TCR beta CDR3 regions were amplified. Using the HTBI primer set, a first-round RT-PCR was run on the TCR CDR3. TCRdb recomputed calls from the multiplex PCR reads with MiXCR, one row per CDR3 protein. The sample consists of some 380,000 distinct CDR3 sequences, roughly 13% of them appearing once. Sequencing was done on a sample of blood. Receptors were obtained from a man aged 30 to 45 with Graves' hyperthyroidism that later progressed to Graves' ophthalmopathy.

This clonotype was observed many times. The V call is TRBV15, the J call TRBJ1-1, with 7 bases aligning to TRBD1. CDR3 length: 14 amino acids. Trimming cost V 5 bases and J 1 base; bases outside gene matches: 4. Germline V gives CDR1 LNHNV, CDR2 YYDKDF (reference sequence). In nucleotides, the CDR3 is TGTGCCACCAGCTCCGACAGGGCGAACACTGAAGCTTTCTTT. Amino acid sequence: CATSSDRANTEAFF.

This clonotype was counted a few times. The chain uses TRBV5-1 and TRBJ2-5; D might be TRBD1 (6 bases). CDR3 length: 14 amino acids. Germline V gene sequence: CDR1 SGHRS, CDR2 YFSETQ. V was trimmed by 5 bases and J by 5 bases, leaving 16 bases between them. The CDR3 sequence: CASSRQGSGETQYF. The DNA of the CDR3 is TGCGCCAGCAGTCGGCAGGGGTCTGGGGAGACCCAGTACTTC.

This chain joins TRBV27 and TRBJ2-7; the D gene is possibly TRBD1 (5 bases). CDR3 length equals 13 residues. Germline V gene lookup returns CDR1 MNHEY and CDR2 SMNVEV (reference sequence). The V and J ends lost 8 bases and 5 bases respectively, with 16 bases between them. The CDR3 DNA is TGTGCCAGCGCAAAAAACCTCAGGGACGAGCAGTACTTC. Its translation: CASAKNLRDEQYF.

This clonotype was seen at least ten times. V gene TRBV5-1 combines with J gene TRBJ2-1; 8 bases align to TRBD1. Germline CDR1 reads SGHRS; CDR2 reads YFSETQ. This CDR3 comprises 14 residues. The V segment lost 4 bases and the J segment 6 bases; nucleotides outside the gene matches: 6. The CDR3 DNA is TGCGCCAGCAGCGTCGACAGGGGCGGCAATGAGCAGTTCTTC. It is translated as CASSVDRGGNEQFF.

This clonotype was detected ten times or more. The rearrangement links TRBV30 to TRBJ2-2, with D uncertain. Trimming took off 0 bases at V and 6 bases at J, with 14 bases between the two ends. This CDR3 spans 15 amino acids. Germline V gene sequence: CDR1 GTSNPN, CDR2 SVGIG (reference sequence). The CDR3: CAWSVPVRLSGELFF. The CDR3 DNA sequence: TGTGCCTGGAGTGTACCCGTGCGCCTCTCCGGGGAGCTGTTTTTT.

The chain uses TRBV9 and TRBJ2-7; D unresolved. V was pared by 3 bases and J by 3 bases, with 10 bases between. Per the germline V gene, CDR1 is SGDLS and CDR2 is YYNGEE. The CDR3 has 13 amino acids. CDR3 sequence: CASSGNNNYEQYF. In DNA, the CDR3 is TGTGCCAGCAGCGGAAATAATAACTACGAGCAGTACTTC.

This clonotype was counted many times. The chain couples TRBV3-1 to TRBJ1-1; no reliable D call. Germline V lookup: CDR1 LGHDT, CDR2 YNNKEL (reference sequence). The CDR3 totals 15 residues. V shed 1 base and J shed 1 base, with 10 bases lying between them. CDR3 nucleotides: TGTGCCAGCAGCCAAGCCCCGGGAGCGAACACTGAAGCTTTCTTT. Amino acids: CASSQAPGANTEAFF.

This clonotype was counted between two and nine times. The chain couples TRBV28 to TRBJ2-1; 9 positions agree with TRBD2. The CDR3 runs to 15 residues. V lost 6 bases and J lost 4; bases outside the gene matches: 7. Germline CDR1 is MDHEN and CDR2 is SYDVKM. The CDR3 bases are TGTGCCAGCAGGTTAAGCGGGGGGCCGTACAATGAGCAGTTCTTC. Protein sequence: CASRLSGGPYNEQFF.

This clonotype was recorded many times. The V and J genes are TRBV6-1 and TRBJ2-1, with a weak D call TRBD1 (6 bases). This CDR3 spans 13 amino acids. Germline V gene sequence: CDR1 MNHNS, CDR2 SASEGT. The V end lost 5 bases, the J end lost 7 bases, and 12 bases lay between the germline ends. CDR3 in amino acids: CASSTGMVNEQFF. CDR3 in DNA: TGTGCCAGCAGTACAGGGATGGTGAATGAGCAGTTCTTC.

The genes are TRBV19 and TRBJ1-2; 7 positions agree with TRBD1. V shed 0 bases, J shed 3 bases, and the junction held 10 bases outside the gene matches. Germline lookup yields CDR1 LNHDA and CDR2 SQIVND (reference sequence). This CDR3 has 17 amino acids. This chain's CDR3 is CASSIDLPTGTYYGYTF. The CDR3 region has the DNA TGTGCCAGTAGTATAGACCTACCGACAGGGACCTACTATGGCTACACCTTC. Combining the CDR3 with reference TRBV19 and TRBJ1-2 gives the whole variable domain DGGITQSPKYLFRKEGQNVTLSCEQNLNHDAMYWYRQDPGQGLRLIYYSQIVNDFQKGDIAEGYSVSREKKESFPLTVTSAQKNPTAFYLCASSIDLPTGTYYGYTFGSGTRLTVV.

This clonotype was counted between two and nine times. The chain links TRBV10-1 to TRBJ2-3, with 8 bases that match TRBD2. CDR1 WNHNN and CDR2 SYGVQD come from the germline V gene (reference sequence). Germline trimming cut 0 bases from V and 7 bases from J; bases unmatched to any gene: 12. This CDR3 contains 17 residues. CDR3 residues: CASSESAGALFLNTQYF. CDR3 bases: TGCGCCAGCAGTGAGTCAGCGGGGGCCCTTTTTCTGAATACGCAGTATTTT.

This clonotype has just a few counts. The chain links TRBV12-3 or TRBV12-4 to TRBJ1-6; TRBD1 matches 7 bases. V gave up 6 bases and J gave up 4 bases; unmatched junction bases: 6. This CDR3 region has 15 residues. CDR3 sequence: CASSLLGQYNSPLHF. The CDR3 DNA sequence: TGTGCCAGCAGCCTTCTGGGACAGTATAATTCACCCCTCCACTTT.

This clonotype was seen ten or more times. The chain has TRBV5-1 and TRBJ2-3, with D uncertain. Germline V lookup: CDR1 SGHRS, CDR2 YFSETQ. The V end was cut by 0 bases, the J end by 4 bases, with 3 bases between. This CDR3 comprises 12 residues. CDR3 nucleotide sequence: TGCGCCAGCAGCTTGGCCGCAGATACGCAGTATTTT. It codes for CASSLAADTQYF.

This clonotype appeared many times. The rearrangement links TRBV7-9 to TRBJ2-7; TRBD1 is a possible D gene (5 bases). Germline lookup yields CDR1 SEHNR and CDR2 FQNEAQ (reference sequence). V lost 2 bases, J lost 6 bases, and 11 bases lay in between. The CDR3 sequence is 13 residues long. The CDR3 nucleotides read TGTGCCAGCAGCTTACTGTCCAGGGTCGAGCAGTACTTC. It yields the protein CASSLLSRVEQYF.

V gene TRBV12-3 or TRBV12-4 combines with J gene TRBJ2-5, with a possible D match to TRBD2 (7 bases). The CDR3 runs 15 residues. Trimming cost V 3 bases and J 5 bases, with 16 bases left between them. The CDR3, as DNA: TGTGCCAGCAGTTTCGAGGGGGGGGCCTGGGAGACCCAGTACTTC. This codes for CASSFEGGAWETQYF.

A few counts support this clonotype. The CDR3 here is CATSDPRTGTGVKEKLFF. For the CDR3, the DNA is TGTGCCACCAGTGATCCTCGGACGGGGACTGGCGTGAAGGAAAAACTGTTTTTT. The V gene is TRBV24-1, the J gene TRBJ1-4; D possibly corresponds to TRBD1 (5 bases). This CDR3 has 18 amino acids. CDR1 is KGHDR, CDR2 SFDVKD, per germline. V was cut by 3 bases and J by 8 bases, with 24 bases left in between.

The genes are TRBV20-1 and TRBJ1-6; TRBD1 might be the D (5 bases). Looked up from germline, CDR1 is DFQATT and CDR2 is SNEGSKA (reference sequence). V dropped 3 bases and J dropped 0 bases, with 12 bases sitting between them. The CDR3 is 16 residues long. The CDR3 reads CSARGVPSSYNSPLHF. As DNA, the CDR3 is TGCAGTGCTAGGGGGGTCCCTAGCTCCTATAATTCACCCCTCCACTTT.

This clonotype came up many times. The chain carries TRBV7-3 and TRBJ2-7; the match to TRBD2 covers 10 bases. This CDR3 is 13 amino acids long. Per the germline V gene, CDR1 is SGHTA and CDR2 is FQGTGA. The V gene end was trimmed by 5 bases and the J gene end by 5 bases; junction bases not matched to a gene: 3. The CDR3, as DNA: TGTGCCAGCAGCCTAGCGGGGGTTAACGAGCAGTACTTC. Its protein is CASSLAGVNEQYF. The complete variable domain, with remaining parts taken from reference TRBV7-3 and TRBJ2-7, reads GAGVSQTPSNKVTEKGKYVELRCDPISGHTALYWYRQSLGQGPEFLIYFQGTGAADDSGLPNDRFFAVRPEGSVSTLKIQRTERGDSAVYLCASSLAGVNEQYFGPGTRLTVT.

Comment on this clonotype: A much larger clone differs by one base, so this may be a read error. In DNA form, the CDR3 reads TGTGCCAGCTCACCAGCGGCAGCTGCCCAAGAGACCCAGTACTTC. It yields the protein CASSPAAAAQETQYF. This sequence joins TRBV18 and TRBJ2-5; D is undetermined. This CDR3 contains 15 residues. CDR1 is KGHSH, CDR2 LQKENI, per germline. The V end lost 2 bases, the J end lost 1 base, and 11 bases lay between the germline ends.

This clonotype was observed many times. The V call is TRBV3-1, the J call TRBJ1-5, with a possible D match to TRBD1 (5 bases). V dropped 4 bases and J dropped 1 base, with 11 bases sitting between them. Germline lookup yields CDR1 LGHDT and CDR2 YNNKEL (reference sequence). The CDR3 has 15 residues. The CDR3: CASSPGRDSNQPQHF. CDR3 nucleotides: TGTGCCAGCAGCCCCGGCCGGGACAGCAATCAGCCCCAGCATTTT.

This clonotype was recorded at least ten times. V usage is TRBV7-8 and J usage is TRBJ2-7; D tentatively fits TRBD1 or TRBD2 (5 bases each). V lost 4 bases to trimming and J lost 3 bases, with 13 bases between them. Germline V gene lookup returns CDR1 SGHVS and CDR2 FQNEAQ. This CDR3 is 14 amino acids long. CDR3 in amino acids: CASSWGPTGYEQYF. DNA of the CDR3: TGTGCCAGCAGCTGGGGACCGACTGGCTACGAGCAGTACTTC.

This clonotype has only a few counts. The J gene is TRBJ2-7, the V gene TRBV27, with a tentative D call TRBD2 (5 bases). V lost 8 bases and J 3 bases, leaving 8 bases between the germline ends. The CDR3 sequence is 11 residues long. Germline V lookup: CDR1 MNHEY, CDR2 SMNVEV (reference sequence). The CDR3, as DNA: TGTGCCAGCGTCCGGGGCTACGAGCAGTACTTC. Residues: CASVRGYEQYF.

This clonotype was seen ten or more times. V usage is TRBV27 and J usage is TRBJ2-7, with D maybe TRBD2 (5 bases). CDR1 and CDR2 (germline): MNHEY, SMNVEV (reference sequence). V gave up 5 bases and J gave up 7 bases, with 21 bases separating them. There are 15 residues in the CDR3. The CDR3 nucleotides read TGTGCCAGCAGTATCGGACCCGGGCCGGGGTGGGAGCAGTACTTC. Translated: CASSIGPGPGWEQYF.

This clonotype appeared many times. The J gene is TRBJ2-7, the V gene TRBV11-2; D is undetermined. The V gene lost 4 bases and the J gene lost 2 bases, with 12 bases spanning the gap. This CDR3 has 14 amino acids. Germline V gene data show CDR1 as SGHAT and CDR2 as FQNNGV. Here the CDR3 reads CASSYQQSPYEQYF. The CDR3 DNA follows: TGTGCCAGCAGCTACCAACAGAGTCCCTACGAGCAGTACTTC.

This clonotype was recorded many times. This chain connects TRBV11-2 to TRBJ2-5, with D maybe TRBD1 (5 bases). The CDR3 covers 14 residues. The germline V and J ends were trimmed by 4 bases and 4 bases, with 13 bases remaining between them. Germline values: CDR1 SGHAT, CDR2 FQNNGV. The CDR3 here is CASSSGHTGETQYF. The CDR3 DNA is TGTGCCAGCAGCTCAGGGCATACGGGAGAGACCCAGTACTTC.

Points on this clonotype: A much larger clone lies one base from this, so it may be a read error. This sequence joins TRBV7-9 and TRBJ1-1; D unresolved. CDR1 is SEHNR and CDR2 is FQNEAQ in the germline V gene (reference sequence). The CDR3 runs 15 residues. This chain's CDR3 is CASSSSLSGYTVAFF. The CDR3 nucleotides are TGTGCCAGCAGCTCCTCCCTTTCAGGCTACACTGTAGCTTTCTTT.

This clonotype occurred many times. The V gene is TRBV12-3 or TRBV12-4, the J gene TRBJ1-2; D is unresolved. V was pared by 0 bases and J by 4 bases, with 6 bases between. The CDR3 has 13 residues. CDR3 nucleotides: TGTGCCAGCAGTTTAGCCGTCAGCTATGGCTACACCTTC. As protein: CASSLAVSYGYTF.

The sample holds many counts of this clonotype. The gene calls are TRBV5-1 and TRBJ1-2; D uncertain. Germline CDR1 reads SGHRS; CDR2 reads YFSETQ. Between the trimmed V and J ends, which lost 2 bases and 2 bases, there was a span of 13 bases. The CDR3 totals 15 residues. In DNA, the CDR3 is TGCGCCAGCAGCTTATCGAGCGGGCCCAACTATGGCTACACCTTC. Translated: CASSLSSGPNYGYTF.